The following is a T cell receptor (beta chain) sequence with its context. Its antigen remains unknown. This sample is part of a study of T-cell reconstitution after alpha-beta-depleted transplantation in children. Researchers prepared the TCRbeta library using unique molecular identifiers, the study reports. TCRdb fed the PCR reads into MiXCR, producing one record per CDR3 protein. This sample has 440,000 or so distinct CDR3 sequences; 43% occur once, and the top ten carry 27%. Study-level results: Surviving recipient T cells and thymic progenitors accounted for the high day-60 TCRbeta diversity observed in some patients. It was newly produced T cells that mostly accounted for T-cell counts and diversity one year after transplant. Reportedly, alpha-beta T cells present about two months post-transplant originated from several hundred expanded clones of graft origin.

The CDR3 is 17 amino acids. Trimming removed 3 bases from V and 6 bases from J, with 21 bases in between. Germline CDR1 reads SGHRS; CDR2 reads YFSETQ. The source was PBMCs, collected before TCRalphabeta/CD19-depleted stem cell transplant. The rearrangement joins TRBV5-1 to TRBJ2-2; D is perhaps TRBD2 (6 bases). The TCR originated in a girl aged 2 to 10 with aplastic anemia, due to receive a stem cell transplant. The CDR3 coding sequence is TGCGCCAGCAGCTGGGGAGGTCGCCTAACGGGACCCGGGGAGCTGTTTTTT. This encodes CASSWGGRLTGPGELFF.